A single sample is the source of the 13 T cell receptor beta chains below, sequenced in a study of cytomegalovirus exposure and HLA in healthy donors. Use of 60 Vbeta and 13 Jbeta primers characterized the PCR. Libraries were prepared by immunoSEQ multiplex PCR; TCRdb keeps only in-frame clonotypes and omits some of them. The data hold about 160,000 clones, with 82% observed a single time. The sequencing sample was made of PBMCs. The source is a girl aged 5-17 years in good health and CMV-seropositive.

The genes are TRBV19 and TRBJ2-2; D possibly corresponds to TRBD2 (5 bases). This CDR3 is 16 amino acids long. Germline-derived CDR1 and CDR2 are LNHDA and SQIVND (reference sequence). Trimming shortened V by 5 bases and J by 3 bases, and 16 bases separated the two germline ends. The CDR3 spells CASSLGPAGDTGELFF. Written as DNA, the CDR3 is TGTGCCAGTAGTTTAGGTCCCGCCGGGGACACCGGGGAGCTGTTTTTT.

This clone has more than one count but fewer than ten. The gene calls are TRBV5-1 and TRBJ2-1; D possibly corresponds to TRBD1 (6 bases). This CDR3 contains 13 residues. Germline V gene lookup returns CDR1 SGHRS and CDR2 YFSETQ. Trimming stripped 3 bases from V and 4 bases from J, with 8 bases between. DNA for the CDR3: TGCGCCAGCAGCTCTACAGGGTACAATGAGCAGTTCTTC. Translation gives CASSSTGYNEQFF.

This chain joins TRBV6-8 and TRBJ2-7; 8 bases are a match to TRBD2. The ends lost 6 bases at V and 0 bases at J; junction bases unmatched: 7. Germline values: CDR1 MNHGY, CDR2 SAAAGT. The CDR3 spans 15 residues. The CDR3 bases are TGTGCCAGCAGGGTGGGGACTAGAAGCTCCTACGAGCAGTACTTC. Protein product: CASRVGTRSSYEQYF.

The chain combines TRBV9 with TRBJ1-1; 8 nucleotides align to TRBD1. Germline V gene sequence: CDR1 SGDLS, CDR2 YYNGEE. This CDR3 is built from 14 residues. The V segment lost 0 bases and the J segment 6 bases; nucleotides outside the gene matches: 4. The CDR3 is CASSVDNRGSEAFF. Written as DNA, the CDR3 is TGTGCCAGCAGCGTAGACAACAGGGGGTCTGAAGCTTTCTTT.

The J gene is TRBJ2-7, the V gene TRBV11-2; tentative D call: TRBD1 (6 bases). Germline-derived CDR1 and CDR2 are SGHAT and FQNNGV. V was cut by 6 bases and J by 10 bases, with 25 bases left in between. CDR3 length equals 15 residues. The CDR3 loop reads CASSRGRDMGLEQYF. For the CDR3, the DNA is TGTGCCAGCAGTAGAGGCCGGGACATGGGGTTGGAACAGTACTTC.

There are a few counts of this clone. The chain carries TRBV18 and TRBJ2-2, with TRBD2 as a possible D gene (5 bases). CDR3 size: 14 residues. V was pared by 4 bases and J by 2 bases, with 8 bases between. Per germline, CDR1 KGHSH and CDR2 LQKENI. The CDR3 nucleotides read TGTGCCAGCTCACGCCCGGGAAACACCGGGGAGCTGTTTTTT. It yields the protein CASSRPGNTGELFF.

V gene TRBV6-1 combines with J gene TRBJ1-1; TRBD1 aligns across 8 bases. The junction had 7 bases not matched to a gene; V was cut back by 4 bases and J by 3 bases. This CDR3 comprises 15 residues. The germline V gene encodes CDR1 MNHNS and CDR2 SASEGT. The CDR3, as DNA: TGTGCCAGCAGTGTCCAGGGGGCGGAGGACACTGAAGCTTTCTTT. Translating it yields CASSVQGAEDTEAFF.

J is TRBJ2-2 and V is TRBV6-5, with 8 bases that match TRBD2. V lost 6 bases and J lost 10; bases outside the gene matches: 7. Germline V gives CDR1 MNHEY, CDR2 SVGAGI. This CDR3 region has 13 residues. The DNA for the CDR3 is TGTGCCAGCAGAACGGGGGGGACTTTGGAGCTGTTTTTT. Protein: CASRTGGTLELFF.

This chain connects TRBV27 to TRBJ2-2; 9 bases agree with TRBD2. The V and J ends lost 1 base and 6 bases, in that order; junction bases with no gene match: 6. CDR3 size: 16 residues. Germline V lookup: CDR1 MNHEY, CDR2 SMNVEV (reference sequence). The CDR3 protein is CASSLFLGTSSGELFF. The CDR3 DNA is TGTGCCAGCAGTTTATTCCTCGGGACTAGCTCCGGGGAGCTGTTTTTT.

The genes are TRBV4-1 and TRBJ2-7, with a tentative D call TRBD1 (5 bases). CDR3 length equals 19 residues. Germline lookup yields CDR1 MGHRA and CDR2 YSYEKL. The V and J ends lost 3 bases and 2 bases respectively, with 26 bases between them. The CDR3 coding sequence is TGCGCCAGCAGCCACCCGAAATCTCATACAGGAGACCGGGCCTACGAGCAGTACTTC. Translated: CASSHPKSHTGDRAYEQYF.

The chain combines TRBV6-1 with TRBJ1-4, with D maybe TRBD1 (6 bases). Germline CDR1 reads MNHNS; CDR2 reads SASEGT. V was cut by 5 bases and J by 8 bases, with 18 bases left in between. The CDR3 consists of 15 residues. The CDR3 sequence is CASSRNRAPQEKLFF. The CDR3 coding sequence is TGTGCCAGCAGTCGTAACAGGGCCCCCCAGGAAAAACTGTTTTTT.

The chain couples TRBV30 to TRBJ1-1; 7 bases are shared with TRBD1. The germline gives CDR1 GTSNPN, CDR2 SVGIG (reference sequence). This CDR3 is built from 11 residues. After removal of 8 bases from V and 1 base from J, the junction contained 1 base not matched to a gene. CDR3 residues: CAGTENTEAFF. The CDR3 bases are TGTGCCGGGACAGAGAACACTGAAGCTTTCTTT. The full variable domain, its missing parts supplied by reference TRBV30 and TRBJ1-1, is SQTIHQWPATLVQPVGSPLSLECTVEGTSNPNLYWYRQAAGRGLQLLFYSVGIGQISSEVPQNLSASRPQDRQFILSSKKLLLSDSGFYLCAGTENTEAFFGQGTRLTVV.

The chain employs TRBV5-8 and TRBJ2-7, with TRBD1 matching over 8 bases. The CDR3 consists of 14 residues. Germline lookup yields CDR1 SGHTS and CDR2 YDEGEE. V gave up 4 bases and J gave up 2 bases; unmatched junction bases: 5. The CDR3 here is CASSVWDRPYEQYF. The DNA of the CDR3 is TGTGCCAGCAGCGTGTGGGACAGGCCCTACGAGCAGTACTTC.